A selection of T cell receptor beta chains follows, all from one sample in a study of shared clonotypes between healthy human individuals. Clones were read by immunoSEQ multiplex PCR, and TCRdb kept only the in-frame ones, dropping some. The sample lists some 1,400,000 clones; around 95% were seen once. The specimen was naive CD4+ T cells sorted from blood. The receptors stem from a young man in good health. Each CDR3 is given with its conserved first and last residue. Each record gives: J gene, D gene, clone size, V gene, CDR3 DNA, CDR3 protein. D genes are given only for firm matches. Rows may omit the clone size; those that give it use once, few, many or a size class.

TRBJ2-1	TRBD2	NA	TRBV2	TGTGCCAGCAGTTTAACTAGCGGGAGTGCGGGTGAGCAGTTCTTC	CASSLTSGSAGEQFF
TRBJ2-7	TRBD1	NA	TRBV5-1	TGCGCCAGCAGCTTTACGGGACAGGGAGCCTACGAGCAGTACTTC	CASSFTGQGAYEQYF
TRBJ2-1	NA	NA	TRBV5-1	TGCGCCAGCAGCACCCAAACCCTTAAGGGTATGGTTAATGAGCAGTTCTTC	CASSTQTLKGMVNEQFF
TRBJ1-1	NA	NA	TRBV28	TGTGCCAGCAGTCAATCGAACACTGAAGCTTTCTTT	CASSQSNTEAFF
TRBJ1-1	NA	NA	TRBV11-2	TGTGCCAGCAGCCCCGGACAGCCCACTGAAGCTTTCTTT	CASSPGQPTEAFF
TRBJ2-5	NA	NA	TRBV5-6	TGTGCCAGCAGCTTCCGACAGGGAGGAGAGACCCAGTACTTC	CASSFRQGGETQYF
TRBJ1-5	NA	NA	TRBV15	TGTGCCACCAGCAGAGATCGCCGAGGGGGAAATCAGCCCCAGCATTTT	CATSRDRRGGNQPQHF
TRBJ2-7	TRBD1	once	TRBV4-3	TGCGCCAGCAGCCAAGATCGGTACCGGGACAGGGATGAGCAGTACTTC	CASSQDRYRDRDEQYF
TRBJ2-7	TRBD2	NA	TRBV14	TGTGCCAGCAGCCAACCTAGCGGGATGCCCCCCTACGAGCAGTACTTC	CASSQPSGMPPYEQYF
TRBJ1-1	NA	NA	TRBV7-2	TGTGCCAGCAGCCCCCAGGCTGGGATGAACACTGAAGCTTTCTTT	CASSPQAGMNTEAFF
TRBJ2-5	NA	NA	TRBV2	TGTGCCAGCAGTGTAGGACCCACGGGCCAAGAGACCCAGTACTTC	CASSVGPTGQETQYF
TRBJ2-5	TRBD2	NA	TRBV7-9	TGTGCCAGCAGCTTACGACTAGCGGGATTCGGAGGGGAGACCCAGTACTTC	CASSLRLAGFGGETQYF
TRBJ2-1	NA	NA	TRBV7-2	TGTGCCAGCAGCTTAGCTCAGGGGAATTACAATGAGCAGTTCTTC	CASSLAQGNYNEQFF
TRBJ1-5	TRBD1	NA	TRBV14	TGTGCCAGCAGCCCGGGACAGGGAGACCCTAGCAATCAGCCCCAGCATTTT	CASSPGQGDPSNQPQHF
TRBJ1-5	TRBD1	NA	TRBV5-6	TGTGCCAGCAGCGGGGACAGGGGGCGTAGCAATCAGCCCCAGCATTTT	CASSGDRGRSNQPQHF
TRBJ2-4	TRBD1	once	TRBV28	TGTGCCAGCAGCGTCCCGGGACAGGGGGCTCCGAAAAACATTCAGTACTTC	CASSVPGQGAPKNIQYF
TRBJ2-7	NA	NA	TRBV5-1	TGCGCCAGCAGCTTAAGTGAGGGACATTCCTACGAGCAGTACTTC	CASSLSEGHSYEQYF
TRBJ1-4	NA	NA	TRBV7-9	TGTGCCAGCAGCTTAGTATCTGTCGCAACTAATGAAAAACTGTTTTTT	CASSLVSVATNEKLFF
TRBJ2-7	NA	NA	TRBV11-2	TGTGCCAGCAGCTTTGCAGGGCCACCCTACGAGCAGTACTTC	CASSFAGPPYEQYF
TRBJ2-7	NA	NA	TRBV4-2	TGTGCCAGCAGCCAAGCTCAGTTATCCTACGAGCAGTACTTC	CASSQAQLSYEQYF
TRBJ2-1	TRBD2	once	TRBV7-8	TGTGCCAGCAGCTTAGCAGTTGGACTAGCGGGAGTCACCTACGGCAATGAGCAGTTCTTC	CASSLAVGLAGVTYGNEQFF
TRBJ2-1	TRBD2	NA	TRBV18	TGTGCCAGCTCACCACTCGCCTTAGCGGGAGGGGGAGATGAGCAGTTCTTC	CASSPLALAGGGDEQFF
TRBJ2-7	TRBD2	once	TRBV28	TGTGCCAGCAGTTCCACTAGCGGGACGACCTCCTACGAGCAGTACTTC	CASSSTSGTTSYEQYF
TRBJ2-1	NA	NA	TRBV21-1	TGTGCCAGCAGCCCAATTCGGGGGCAGGGATTGTACAATGAGCAGTTCTTC	CASSPIRGQGLYNEQFF
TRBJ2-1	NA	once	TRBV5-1	TGCGCCAGCAGCTTGGCCACTAACTACAATGAGCAGTTCTTC	CASSLATNYNEQFF
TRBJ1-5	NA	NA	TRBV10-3	TGTGCCATCAGTGAGTGGGGAGGGGATCAGCCCCAGCATTTT	CAISEWGGDQPQHF
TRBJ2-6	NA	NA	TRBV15	TGTGCCACCAGCAGAGGAGGCGGGATGGGCTCTGGGGCCAACGTCCTGACTTTC	CATSRGGGMGSGANVLTF
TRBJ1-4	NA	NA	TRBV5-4	TGTGCCAGCAGCTTGGGCCCGGGGGGGTTTGAAAAACTGTTTTTT	CASSLGPGGFEKLFF
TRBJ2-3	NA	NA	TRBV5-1	TGCGCCAGCAGCCGAAACACAGATACGCAGTATTTT	CASSRNTDTQYF
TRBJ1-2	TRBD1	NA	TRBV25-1	TGTGCCAGCAGTCTACCGGGACAGAGTTATGGCTACACCTTC	CASSLPGQSYGYTF
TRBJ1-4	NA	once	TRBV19	TGTGCCAGTAGGCCCCCCGCAACTAATGAAAAACTGTTTTTT	CASRPPATNEKLFF
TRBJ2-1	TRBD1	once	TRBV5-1	TGCGCCAGCAGTTCTCAACAGGGGGCAGACAATGAGCAGTTCTTC	CASSSQQGADNEQFF
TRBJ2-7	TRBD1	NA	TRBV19	TGTGCCAGTAGTTTTCGACAGGGACAGACCTACGAGCAGTACTTC	CASSFRQGQTYEQYF
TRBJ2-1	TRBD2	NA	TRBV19	TGTGCCAGTAGTAACTTACCGGGACTAGCGTTCAATGAGCAGTTCTTC	CASSNLPGLAFNEQFF
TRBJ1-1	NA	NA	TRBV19	TGTGCCAGTAGTGGACAATTGAACACTGAAGCTTTCTTT	CASSGQLNTEAFF
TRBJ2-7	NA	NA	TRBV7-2	TGTGCCAGCAGCTTAGTCGGAGGGAACGAGCAGTACTTC	CASSLVGGNEQYF
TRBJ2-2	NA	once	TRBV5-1	TGCGCCAGTCGAGATGGCGCTAACACCGGGGAGCTGTTTTTT	CASRDGANTGELFF
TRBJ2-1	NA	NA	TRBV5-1	TGCGCCAGCAGCTTGGGGGGAAGCAGCTCCTACAATGAGCAGTTCTTC	CASSLGGSSSYNEQFF
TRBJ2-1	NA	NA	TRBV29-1	TGCAGCGTCTCCGAGGGGTATGAGCAGTTCTTC	CSVSEGYEQFF
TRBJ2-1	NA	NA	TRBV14	TGTGCCAGCAGCCGGGGACTCATACGCAATGAGCAGTTCTTC	CASSRGLIRNEQFF
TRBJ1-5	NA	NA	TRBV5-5	TGTGCCAGCAGCTTATCGCCCAACAATCAGCCCCAGCATTTT	CASSLSPNNQPQHF
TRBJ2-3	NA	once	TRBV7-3	TGTGCCAGCAGCTACGGGACCACAGATACGCAGTATTTT	CASSYGTTDTQYF
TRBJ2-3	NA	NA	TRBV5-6	TGTGCCAGCAGCTTAGTGGACCAGAGGGGGAACACAGATACGCAGTATTTT	CASSLVDQRGNTDTQYF
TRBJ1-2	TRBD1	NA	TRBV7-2	TGTGCCAGCAGCACAGGGGACAGCAATGGCTACACCTTC	CASSTGDSNGYTF
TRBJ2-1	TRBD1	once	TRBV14	TGTGCCAGCAGCCCAGTCTTCGGGACAGGGGGCAATGAGCAGTTCTTC	CASSPVFGTGGNEQFF
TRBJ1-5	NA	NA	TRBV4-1	TGCGCCAGCAGCCAAGACTCTGGACCCTATAGCAATCAGCCCCAGCATTTT	CASSQDSGPYSNQPQHF
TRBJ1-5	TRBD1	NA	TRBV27	TGTGCCAGCAGTTCCAACAGGGGGCTGGGGCCCCAGCATTTT	CASSSNRGLGPQHF
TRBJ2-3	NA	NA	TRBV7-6	TGTGCCAGCAGCTTTCGGGATACGCAGTATTTT	CASSFRDTQYF
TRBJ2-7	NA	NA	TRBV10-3	TGTGCCATCAGTGAGTCGATATACGAGCAGTACTTC	CAISESIYEQYF
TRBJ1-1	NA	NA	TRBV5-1	TGCGCCAGCAGCTTGGGAGGGGTAATCACTGAAGCTTTCTTT	CASSLGGVITEAFF
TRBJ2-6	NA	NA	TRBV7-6	TGTGCCAGCAGCCTACTCTGGGGATCTGGGGCCAACGTCCTGACTTTC	CASSLLWGSGANVLTF
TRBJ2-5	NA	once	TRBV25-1	TGTGCCACCCTACCGGGGGGCGCCGGGGAGACCCAGTACTTC	CATLPGGAGETQYF
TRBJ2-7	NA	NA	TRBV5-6	TGTGCCAGCAGCTTGGCTCTAGCCTACGAGCAGTACTTC	CASSLALAYEQYF